This TCR beta chain originates from a study of post-analysis software for immune sequencing data. Study-wide findings and caveats: When patients were compared with controls, 4 or 5 TRBV segments were more frequent, TRBV5-6, TRBV5-1 and TRBV20-1 among them.

In its sample, this clonotype was seen many times. Its matching antigen is unknown. J lost 3 bases, V lost 4 bases, and 8 bases had no gene match. Germline CDR1 is KGHSH and CDR2 is LQKENI. CDR3 size: 16 residues. TCR beta cDNA libraries included unique molecular identifiers. TCRdb recomputed calls from the PCR reads with MiXCR, one row per CDR3 protein. This repertoire shows around 200,000 distinct CDR3 sequences, approximately 29% found once; its top ten account for more than 3%. The clonotype was recovered from a girl aged 2-17 years with multiple sclerosis. Sequencing input: blood. The V and J genes are TRBV18 and TRBJ2-7; 11 bases match TRBD2. The CDR3: CASSRGRLAGNYEQYF. CDR3 coding DNA: TGTGCCAGCTCACGCGGAAGACTAGCGGGAAACTACGAGCAGTACTTC.